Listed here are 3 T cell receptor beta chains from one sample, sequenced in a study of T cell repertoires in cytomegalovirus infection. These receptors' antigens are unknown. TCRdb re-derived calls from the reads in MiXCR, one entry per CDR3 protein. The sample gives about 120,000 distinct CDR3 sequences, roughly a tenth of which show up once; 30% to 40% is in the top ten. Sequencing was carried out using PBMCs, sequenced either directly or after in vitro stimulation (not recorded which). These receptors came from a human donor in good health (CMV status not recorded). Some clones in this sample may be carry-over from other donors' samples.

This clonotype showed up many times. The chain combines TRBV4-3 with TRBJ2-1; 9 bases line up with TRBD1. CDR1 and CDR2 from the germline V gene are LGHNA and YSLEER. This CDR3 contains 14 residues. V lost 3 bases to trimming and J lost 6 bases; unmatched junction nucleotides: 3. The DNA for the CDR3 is TGCGCCAGCAGCCACCAGACAGGGGGCAATGAGCAGTTCTTC. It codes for CASSHQTGGNEQFF.

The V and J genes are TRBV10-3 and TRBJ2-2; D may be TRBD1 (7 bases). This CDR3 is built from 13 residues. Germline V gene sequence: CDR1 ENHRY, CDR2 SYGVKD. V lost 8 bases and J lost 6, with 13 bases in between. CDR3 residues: CAIGRGDAGELFF. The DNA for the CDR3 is TGTGCCATCGGCAGGGGGGACGCCGGGGAGCTGTTTTTT.

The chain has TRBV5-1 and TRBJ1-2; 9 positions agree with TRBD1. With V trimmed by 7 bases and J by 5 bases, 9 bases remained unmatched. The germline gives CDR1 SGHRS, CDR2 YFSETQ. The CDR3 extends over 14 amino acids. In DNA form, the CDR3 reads TGCGCCAGCTCCGACTCGACAGGGGGGTATGGCTACACCTTC. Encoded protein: CASSDSTGGYGYTF.